The clone carrying this T cell receptor beta chain was recorded a few times. Its target is unknown. Sequencing of TCR beta drew on CD8+ and CD4+ T cells from blood. Both CD4+ and CD8+ T cells were negatively isolated, and TEMRA cells underwent FACS enrichment. The entry originates in a study of CD8 T cells in Susac syndrome. Germline values: CDR1 SQVTM, CDR2 ANQGSEA. The CDR3 has 13 residues. Whole-study results and caveats: It was acknowledged by the study that relatively few individuals were included in its TCR sequencing and HLA analysis.

With random hexamers, reverse transcription was performed on roughly 0.5 to 1 ug of RNA. Coverage of TCR beta CDR3 amplification by immunoSEQ multiplex PCR extended to 54 Vbeta and 13 Jbeta. MiXCR, applied by TCRdb to the immunoSEQ multiplex PCR reads, yields one record per CDR3 protein. In the table there are just over 150,000 distinct CDR3 sequences, 85% to 95% of which are singletons. J is TRBJ1-2 and V is TRBV29-1; a weak D match, TRBD1 (5 bases). Source material: CD8+ T cells from PBMCs. The clonotype was recovered from a human donor with multiple sclerosis. The CDR3 here is CSVRSNRGYGYTF. DNA for the CDR3: TGCAGTGTCAGGTCCAATAGGGGCTATGGCTACACCTTC.